Sequencing of this T cell receptor beta chain was carried out in a study of blood T cell repertoires in COVID-19. At the level of the study: Samples representing acute and convalescent COVID-19 were sourced from the United States, Italy and Spain. The analysed material was cDNA or gDNA that came from T cells, B-cell-depleted T cells, or PBMCs.

Original processing notes: Reference gene primer amplification gave nucleated cell count estimates. Generated by immunoSEQ multiplex PCR, the TCRdb table keeps only in-frame clones and is missing some. V and J calls and clone size are copied from that table; D and trimming were computed from the DNA. This sample has about 200,000 clones; around 90% occur once, and the top ten carry under 7.5%. The sequencing sample was made of peripheral blood. This sequence originates from a man aged 55 to 70 who had recovered from COVID-19.

CDR3 sequence (DNA): TGTGCCAGCAGCTTCCTCGGGGGACAGGAAAGATTAATGAACACTGAAGCTTTCTTT. Amino acids: CASSFLGGQERLMNTEAFF. The chain is built from TRBV7-3 and TRBJ1-1; 8 nucleotides align to TRBD1. The CDR3 sequence is 19 residues long. Germline V gene lookup returns CDR1 SGHTA and CDR2 FQGTGA. V shed 3 bases, J shed 0 bases, and the junction held 15 bases outside the gene matches.